What follows is one T cell receptor (beta chain) and its context. Its specificity is unknown. The same CDR3 can be traced to other DNA sequences in this sample. Sequencing used immunoSEQ multiplex PCR; TCRdb keeps in-frame clones, though not all of them. The sample includes hundreds of thousands of clones, around 87% of them seen just once. The CDR3 runs 17 residues. This entry comes from a study of Ad26.COV2.S vaccination and SARS-CoV-2 variants. Study-level background: The donor participated in the COV1001 trial, in its Ad26.COV2.S arm. Recipients of Ad26.COV2.S got it intramuscularly, once or twice 56 days apart. Whole-study results and caveats: Substantial post-vaccination breadth of spike-specific CD8+ and CD4+ T cell responses was reported.

Indicated treatment: roughly 18 received Ad26.COV2.S at low or high dose, single or two shots; about five received placebo; per-sample allocation not given. Specimen acquisition occurred on day 63 following the initial vaccine or placebo injection. The chain links TRBV21-1 to TRBJ2-6; the table's D call of TRBD1 was not tested on the DNA. TRBV21-1 is listed as a pseudogene. This receptor was identified in a person aged 18 to 65 who received the Ad26.COV2.S COVID-19 vaccine or a placebo. Sequenced material: peripheral blood, taken in a trial of Ad26.COV2.S vaccine versus placebo. The DNA of the CDR3 is TGTGCCAGCAACGAACCGGGACAACGCTCTGGGGCCAACGTCCTGACTTTC. Its translation: CASNEPGQRSGANVLTF.